This TCR beta chain was obtained from a study of beta chain features in type 1 diabetes. Study-wide findings and caveats: Shortening that was moderate but significant affected the TCRB CDR3s of Type 1 diabetes patients in all four CD4+ subsets. Highly expressing activated T cells could be over-counted with a cDNA template.

Only a few counts were recorded for this clone. Antigen specificity is unknown. The V gene lost 4 bases and the J gene lost 2 bases, with 15 bases spanning the gap. Germline CDR1 reads SGHRS; CDR2 reads YFSETQ. This CDR3 spans 15 amino acids. Every bit of the isolated RNA underwent reverse transcription, so sequencing read expressed TCRB transcripts. TCRdb's copy holds only in-frame clones and misses some; the assay was immunoSEQ multiplex PCR. Altogether 150,000 to 200,000 clones are present, around 8% being singletons, with the ten largest covering approximately 0.85%. Sequenced: central memory CD4+ T cells from blood. The receptor was isolated from a woman aged 35 to 49 with type 1 diabetes. The chain links TRBV5-1 to TRBJ2-5; D call uncertain. In DNA form, the CDR3 reads TGCGCCAGCAGCCCCCAAAACCTAGGACAAGAGACCCAGTACTTC. Residues: CASSPQNLGQETQYF.